The following is a T cell receptor (beta chain) sequence with its context. Its cognate antigen is unknown. These data are taken from a study of CD4+ T cells in melanoma. V was shortened by 5 bases and J by 1 base, with 9 bases between the two germline ends. The germline CDR1 and CDR2 sequences are SGHRS and YFSETQ. The CDR3 consists of 13 residues. Notes on the study in general: In melanoma, neoantigen-specific CD4+ T cells reportedly differed in differentiation state. CD8+ T cell, macrophage and B cell function reportedly correlated with neoantigen-specific CD4+ T cells.

The assay was immunoSEQ multiplex PCR, and TCRdb's table has in-frame clones only and misses some. Of about 55,000 clones in the sample, about 70% were seen once. Sequenced input: tumor tissue. This TCR derives from a human donor with melanoma. The chain couples TRBV5-1 to TRBJ2-5; no reliable D call. In nucleotides, the CDR3 is TGCGCCAGCAGGGATCGCCTCCAAGAGACCCAGTACTTC. Translation: CASRDRLQETQYF.